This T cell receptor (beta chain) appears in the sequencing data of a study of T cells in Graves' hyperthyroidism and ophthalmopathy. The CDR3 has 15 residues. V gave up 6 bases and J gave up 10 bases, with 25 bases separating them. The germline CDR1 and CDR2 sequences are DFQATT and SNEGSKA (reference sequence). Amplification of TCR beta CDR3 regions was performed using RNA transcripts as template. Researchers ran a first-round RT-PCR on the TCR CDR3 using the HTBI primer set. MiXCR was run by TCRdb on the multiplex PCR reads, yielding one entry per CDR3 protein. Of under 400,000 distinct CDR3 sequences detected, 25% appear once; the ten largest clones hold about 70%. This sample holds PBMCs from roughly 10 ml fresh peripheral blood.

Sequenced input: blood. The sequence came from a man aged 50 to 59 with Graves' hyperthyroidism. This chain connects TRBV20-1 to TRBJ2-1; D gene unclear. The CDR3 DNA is TGCAGTGCCGAAGTCCTACTCAGTTCGTCCGGGGAGCAGTTCTTC. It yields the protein CSAEVLLSSSGEQFF.